This T cell receptor (beta chain) was recorded in a study of cytomegalovirus exposure and HLA in healthy donors. Study outcomes and limitations: In vitro checks showed that three CMV-associated chains really do target CMV antigens.

Method: immunoSEQ multiplex PCR; TCRdb's copy keeps in-frame clones and lacks some. The sample yields 150,000 to 200,000 clones, about 86% seen once. The ends lost 5 bases at V and 1 base at J; junction bases unmatched: 11. In germline, CDR1 is SGHTA, CDR2 FQGNSA. The CDR3 runs 16 residues. This clone came up once. Its matching antigen is unknown. The gene calls are TRBV7-2 and TRBJ2-7; 7 bases fit TRBD1. The sample taken for sequencing was PBMCs. This TCR was sampled from a woman aged 18 to 35 in good health and CMV-seronegative. This chain's CDR3 is CASSLGGQDGSYEQYF. The CDR3 DNA reads TGTGCCAGCAGCCTAGGAGGACAGGACGGTTCCTACGAGCAGTACTTC.